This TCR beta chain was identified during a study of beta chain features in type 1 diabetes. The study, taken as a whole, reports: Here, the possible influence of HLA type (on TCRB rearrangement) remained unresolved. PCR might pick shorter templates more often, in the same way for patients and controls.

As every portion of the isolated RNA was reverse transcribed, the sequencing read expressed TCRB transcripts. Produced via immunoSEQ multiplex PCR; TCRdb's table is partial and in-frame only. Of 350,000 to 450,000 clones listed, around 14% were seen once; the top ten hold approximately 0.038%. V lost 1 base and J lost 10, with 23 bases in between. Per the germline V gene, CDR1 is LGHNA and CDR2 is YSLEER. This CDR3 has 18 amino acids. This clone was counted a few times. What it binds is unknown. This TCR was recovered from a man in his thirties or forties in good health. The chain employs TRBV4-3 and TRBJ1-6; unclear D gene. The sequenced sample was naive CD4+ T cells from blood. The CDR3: CASSQVSMEAWVESPLHF. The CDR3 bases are TGCGCCAGCAGCCAAGTTAGTATGGAGGCATGGGTCGAGTCACCCCTCCACTTT.